These 8 T cell receptor beta chains share one sample of origin, sequenced in a study of cytomegalovirus exposure and HLA in healthy donors. The PCR made use of 60 Vbeta and 13 Jbeta primers. This table comes from immunoSEQ multiplex PCR, and its TCRdb copy is limited to in-frame clones, with some not included. The repertoire has some 30,000 clones, 35% to 55% of them found once; the top ten carry around 2%. Sequencing was done on a sample of PBMCs. These receptors were taken from a woman aged 45-65 years in good health and CMV-seronegative.

The sample holds one count of this clone. J is TRBJ1-2 and V is TRBV6-1; 9 bases align to TRBD1. Trimming took 6 bases from V and 8 from J; bases not matched to a gene: 10. The CDR3 consists of 14 residues. CDR1 and CDR2 from the germline V gene are MNHNS and SASEGT. The CDR3, as DNA: TGTGCCAGCAGCCTAACCGGGACAGGGAAGGGCTACACCTTC. Amino acid sequence: CASSLTGTGKGYTF.

The sample holds a few counts of this clone. CDR3 coding DNA: TGCGCCAGCAGCCGACTAGCGGGACACAATGAGCAGTTCTTC. Translation: CASSRLAGHNEQFF. The chain uses TRBV4-1 and TRBJ2-1, with 11 bases identical to TRBD2. The CDR3 is 14 amino acids. After removal of 4 bases from V and 5 bases from J, the junction contained 1 base not matched to a gene. Germline V gene sequence: CDR1 MGHRA, CDR2 YSYEKL.

The V gene is TRBV7-9, the J gene TRBJ1-5, with TRBD1 as a possible D gene (6 bases). V dropped 5 bases and J dropped 1 base, with 12 bases sitting between them. This CDR3 contains 15 residues. CDR1 SEHNR and CDR2 FQNEAQ come from the germline V gene (reference sequence). This CDR3 reads CASSPRGGSNQPQHF. CDR3 in DNA: TGTGCCAGCAGCCCAAGGGGGGGGAGCAATCAGCCCCAGCATTTT.

The chain recombines TRBV29-1 with TRBJ2-3; perhaps TRBD1 as D (5 bases). The length of the CDR3 is 15 residues. V shed 4 bases and J shed 1 base, with 15 bases lying between them. The germline gives CDR1 SQVTM, CDR2 ANQGSEA. The CDR3 protein is CSVVSRQGGTDTQYF. CDR3 nucleotide sequence: TGCAGCGTTGTATCGAGGCAAGGGGGCACAGATACGCAGTATTTT.

The V gene is TRBV6-5, the J gene TRBJ1-2; D gene unclear. Germline V CDR1 and CDR2: MNHEY, SVGAGI. The CDR3 extends over 16 amino acids. V was shortened by 0 bases and J by 1 base, with 12 bases between the two germline ends. The CDR3 protein is CASSYSPSSNNYGYTF. The CDR3 nucleotides are TGTGCCAGCAGTTACTCGCCTTCCAGTAATAACTATGGCTACACCTTC.

This clone turned up a few times. This chain joins TRBV5-6 and TRBJ2-7; possibly TRBD1 for D (6 bases). CDR1 and CDR2 (germline): SGHDT, YYEEEE. V was cut by 8 bases and J by 2 bases, with 14 bases left in between. The CDR3 is 13 residues long. The CDR3 here is CASTGSSTYEQYF. Here the CDR3 DNA reads TGTGCCAGTACAGGGTCTTCAACCTACGAGCAGTACTTC.

The J gene is TRBJ1-3, the V gene TRBV5-1, with D hard to call. Per germline, CDR1 SGHRS and CDR2 YFSETQ. The CDR3 consists of 15 residues. The ends were cut back, 3 bases at V and 9 bases at J, with 19 bases in the middle. The CDR3 region has the DNA TGCGCCAGCAGCTCGGAACCACCCCCACGCGGCACCATATATTTT. It translates to CASSSEPPPRGTIYF. The whole variable domain, remainder taken from reference TRBV5-1 and TRBJ1-3, is KAGVTQTPRYLIKTRGQQVTLSCSPISGHRSVSWYQQTPGQGLQFLFEYFSETQRNKGNFPGRFSGRQFSNSRSEMNVSTLELGDSALYLCASSSEPPPRGTIYFGEGSWLTVV.

The chain couples TRBV19 to TRBJ1-6; D possibly corresponds to TRBD1 (5 bases). Germline V lookup: CDR1 LNHDA, CDR2 SQIVND (reference sequence). This CDR3 contains 18 residues. V was cut by 10 bases and J by 8 bases, with 30 bases left in between. As DNA, the CDR3 is TGTGCCACCAGTAGTGGGGGGAAGGGGCCCATGGATTATTCACCCCTCCACTTT. Its protein is CATSSGGKGPMDYSPLHF.